Below are 14 T cell receptor beta chains sequenced from a single sample in a study of blood T cell repertoires in COVID-19. TCRdb's table, derived via immunoSEQ multiplex PCR, lists solely in-frame clones and lacks some. The profile shows over 120,000 clones, 75% to 90% of them singletons. The sample taken for sequencing was PBMCs or T cells enriched from blood (not recorded which). The source is a man between 50 and 59 years old who had recovered from COVID-19.

This sequence joins TRBV6-5 and TRBJ2-3, with 8 bases lining up with TRBD2. V shed 6 bases and J 1 base; nucleotides not matched to a gene: 6. The CDR3 extends over 15 amino acids. Germline values: CDR1 MNHEY, CDR2 SVGAGI. Written as DNA, the CDR3 is TGTGCCAGCAGGGACCTTAGCGGGGGCACAGATACGCAGTATTTT. This gives the protein CASRDLSGGTDTQYF.

The chain recombines TRBV10-2 with TRBJ1-5; D is possibly TRBD1 (5 bases). Trimming shortened V by 4 bases and J by 6 bases, and 13 bases separated the two germline ends. From germline, CDR1 is WSHSY and CDR2 SAAADI. The CDR3 covers 14 residues. The CDR3 nucleotides are TGCGCCAGCAGTGCGGGGGTACCCCCTCAGCCCCAGCATTTT. Protein product: CASSAGVPPQPQHF.

The chain has TRBV7-6 and TRBJ2-7; TRBD1 aligns across 9 bases. This CDR3 comprises 15 residues. The V gene end was trimmed by 4 bases and the J gene end by 4 bases; junction bases not matched to a gene: 8. The V gene's germline CDR1 is SGHVS and CDR2 FNYEAQ. For the CDR3, the DNA is TGTGCCAGCAGCTCGGGACAGGGAGGGGTTTACGAGCAGTACTTC. It is translated as CASSSGQGGVYEQYF.

This clone came up a few times. J is TRBJ2-4 and V is TRBV2; D gene uncertain. The CDR3 loop spans 14 amino acids. The V and J ends lost 2 bases and 7 bases respectively, with 12 bases between them. Per germline, CDR1 SNHLY and CDR2 FYNNEI. The CDR3 sequence is CASSENTDLNIQYF. Written as DNA, the CDR3 is TGTGCCAGCAGTGAAAACACAGACCTTAACATTCAGTACTTC.

There are a few counts of this clone. The chain has TRBV7-9 and TRBJ1-2; 8 nucleotides match TRBD1. Germline lookup yields CDR1 SEHNR and CDR2 FQNEAQ (reference sequence). The CDR3 runs 14 residues. Losses at the gene ends were 4 bases for V and 8 bases for J; bases not matched to a gene: 9. The CDR3 nucleotides read TGTGCCAGCAGCTCCGGACAGGGTGAATGGGGCTACACCTTC. Its protein is CASSSGQGEWGYTF.

The V call is TRBV18, the J call TRBJ1-4; D gene uncertain. V dropped 2 bases and J dropped 8 bases, with 15 bases sitting between them. The CDR3 runs to 15 residues. Germline values: CDR1 KGHSH, CDR2 LQKENI. Written as DNA, the CDR3 is TGTGCCAGCTCACCAACGAATGTCGGTGCCGAAAAACTGTTTTTT. Its protein is CASSPTNVGAEKLFF.

The V call is TRBV9, the J call TRBJ1-5; 9 nucleotides agree with TRBD1. The CDR3 length is 16 residues. V gave up 3 bases and J gave up 4 bases; unmatched junction bases: 8. CDR1 is SGDLS and CDR2 is YYNGEE in the germline V gene. This CDR3 reads CASSGGTGRPNQPQHF. In nucleotides, the CDR3 is TGTGCCAGCAGCGGAGGGACAGGGCGGCCGAATCAGCCCCAGCATTTT.

The chain employs TRBV28 and TRBJ2-1, with 10 bases lining up with TRBD2. This CDR3 has 17 residues. J gave up 4 bases and V 7 bases, and 13 bases lay outside the gene matches. Per germline, CDR1 MDHEN and CDR2 SYDVKM. The CDR3 loop is CASTRSRSSGSYNEQFF. CDR3 in DNA: TGTGCCAGCACCCGGTCGAGATCTAGCGGGAGTTACAATGAGCAGTTCTTC.

The chain recombines TRBV5-1 with TRBJ2-1, with 11 bases lining up with TRBD2. Germline V gene lookup returns CDR1 SGHRS and CDR2 YFSETQ. CDR3 length: 17 amino acids. J was trimmed by 7 bases and V by 4 bases; bases with no gene match: 13. The CDR3 DNA sequence: TGCGCCAGCAGCCGCCACCTGACTAGCGGGAATGAAAATGAGCAGTTCTTC. It codes for CASSRHLTSGNENEQFF. Full variable domain (remainder filled in from reference TRBV5-1 and TRBJ2-1): KAGVTQTPRYLIKTRGQQVTLSCSPISGHRSVSWYQQTPGQGLQFLFEYFSETQRNKGNFPGRFSGRQFSNSRSEMNVSTLELGDSALYLCASSRHLTSGNENEQFFGPGTRLTVL.

V usage is TRBV6-2 or TRBV6-3 and J usage is TRBJ1-5; possible D gene TRBD1, 6 bases. V was cut by 4 bases and J by 5 bases, with 15 bases left in between. The CDR3 consists of 15 residues. Per germline, CDR1 MNHEY and CDR2 SVGEGT. CDR3 loop: CASSFAGAQDQPQHF. The CDR3 region has the DNA TGTGCCAGCAGTTTTGCAGGGGCGCAGGATCAGCCCCAGCATTTT.

V gene TRBV11-3 combines with J gene TRBJ2-2, with 8 bases matching TRBD1. Germline V gene data show CDR1 as SGHNT and CDR2 as YENEEA. This CDR3 has 15 residues. The trim removed 5 bases at V and 3 bases at J, leaving 5 bases unmatched. The CDR3 here is CASSAGGRYTGELFF. The CDR3 DNA reads as TGTGCCAGCAGCGCAGGGGGCCGTTACACCGGGGAGCTGTTTTTT.

This sequence joins TRBV9 and TRBJ2-7; D unresolved. The V and J ends lost 0 bases and 2 bases respectively, with 15 bases between them. CDR3 size: 16 residues. In germline, CDR1 is SGDLS, CDR2 YYNGEE. CDR3 nucleotides: TGTGCCAGCAGCGTAGAAACTTGCCAAGAAACCTACGAGCAGTACGTC. Its translation: CASSVETCQETYEQYV.

V and J are TRBV24-1 and TRBJ1-2, with TRBD1 identical over 7 bases. V was pared by 5 bases and J by 4 bases, with 6 bases of the junction left unmatched. The CDR3 has 14 residues. CDR1 is KGHDR, CDR2 SFDVKD, per germline. CDR3 region: CATSATGVTYGYTF. In DNA form, the CDR3 reads TGTGCCACCAGTGCCACAGGGGTAACCTATGGCTACACCTTC.

This clone was observed a few times. The chain employs TRBV12-5 and TRBJ2-2; D gene unclear. The CDR3 is 13 amino acids. Germline CDR1 is LGHNT and CDR2 is FRNRAP. V lost 1 base and J lost 7, with 7 bases in between. CDR3 sequence (DNA): TGTGCTAGTGGTTTGGGAGGCATCGGGGAGCTGTTTTTT. Protein: CASGLGGIGELFF.